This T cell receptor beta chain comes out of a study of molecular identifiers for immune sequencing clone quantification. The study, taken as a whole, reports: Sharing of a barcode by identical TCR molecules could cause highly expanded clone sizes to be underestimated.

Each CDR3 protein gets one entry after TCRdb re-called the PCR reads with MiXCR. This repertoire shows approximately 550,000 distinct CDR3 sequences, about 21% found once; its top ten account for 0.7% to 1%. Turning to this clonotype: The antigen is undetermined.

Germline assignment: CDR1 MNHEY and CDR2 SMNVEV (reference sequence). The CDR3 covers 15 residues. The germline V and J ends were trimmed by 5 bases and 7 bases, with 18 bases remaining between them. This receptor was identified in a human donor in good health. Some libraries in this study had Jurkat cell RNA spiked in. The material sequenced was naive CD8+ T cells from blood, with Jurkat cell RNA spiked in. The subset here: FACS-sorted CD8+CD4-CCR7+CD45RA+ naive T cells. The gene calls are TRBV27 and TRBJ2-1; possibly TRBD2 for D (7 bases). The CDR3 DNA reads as TGTGCCAGCAGTGTTAGGGGGGGCGGTAGTAATGAGCAGTTCTTC. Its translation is CASSVRGGGSNEQFF.